This is a list of T cell receptor beta chains from one sample in a study of CD8 T cells in ankylosing spondylitis. Using its own MiXCR run on the 5' RACE reads, TCRdb lists one record per CDR3 protein. The data contain some 250,000 distinct CDR3 sequences, 20% to 30% of them singletons. The material sequenced was blood, either unsorted or a sorted T cell fraction (not recorded which). Receptors were obtained from a male donor with ankylosing spondylitis or in good health (not recorded which). Each CDR3 is given with its conserved first and last residue. The order of the fields is D gene, clone size, V gene, J gene, CDR3 protein, CDR3 DNA. D genes are given only for firm matches. Clone size is shown for a subset of rows, as once, few, many or a class of expanded clone.

D: TRBD2; size: few; V: TRBV18; J: TRBJ2-2; CDR3: CASSPPGAGTGTGELFF; DNA: TGTGCCAGCTCACCCCCGGGAGCGGGGACCGGGACCGGGGAGCTGTTTTTT
D: -; size: -; V: TRBV15; J: TRBJ2-2; CDR3: CATSREYENTGELFF; DNA: TGTGCCACCAGCAGAGAGTATGAGAACACCGGGGAGCTGTTTTTT
D: TRBD2; size: -; V: TRBV20-1; J: TRBJ2-1; CDR3: CSARDVVAGGWNEQFF; DNA: TGCAGTGCTAGAGATGTGGTAGCGGGGGGGTGGAATGAGCAGTTCTTC
D: TRBD1; size: -; V: TRBV29-1; J: TRBJ2-3; CDR3: CSVAGVRATGPTDTQYF; DNA: TGCAGCGTCGCAGGGGTGAGGGCGACAGGGCCCACAGATACGCAGTATTTT
D: TRBD1; size: -; V: TRBV20-1; J: TRBJ2-2; CDR3: CSARHHRGSSGELFF; DNA: TGCAGTGCTAGACATCACAGGGGTAGTTCTGGGGAGCTGTTTTTT
D: TRBD2; size: once; V: TRBV24-1; J: TRBJ2-1; CDR3: CATSQPAGGQGNEQFF; DNA: TGTGCCACCTCCCAGCCTGCGGGGGGCCAAGGCAATGAGCAGTTCTTC
D: -; size: many; V: TRBV29-1; J: TRBJ2-1; CDR3: CSVASRGHNEQFF; DNA: TGCAGCGTTGCGTCCAGGGGACACAATGAGCAGTTCTTC
D: TRBD1; size: -; V: TRBV29-1; J: TRBJ2-7; CDR3: CSVARQGAWGEQYF; DNA: TGCAGCGTTGCCAGACAGGGGGCCTGGGGCGAGCAGTACTTC
D: -; size: -; V: TRBV20-1; J: TRBJ2-5; CDR3: CSARGFGGQETQYF; DNA: TGCAGTGCTCGAGGGTTTGGGGGGCAGGAGACCCAGTACTTC
D: -; size: -; V: TRBV20-1; J: TRBJ2-5; CDR3: CAGAKETQYF; DNA: TGCGCGGGGGCTAAAGAGACCCAGTACTTC
D: -; size: -; V: TRBV4-2; J: TRBJ2-3; CDR3: CASSQGGGGADTQYF; DNA: TGTGCCAGCAGCCAAGGAGGGGGTGGAGCAGATACGCAGTATTTT